This TCR beta chain was captured by sequencing in a study of beta chain features in type 1 diabetes (dated by TCRdb to 2016 to 2019). Regarding the research as a whole: No differences in mean age, gender distribution, total cell number or subset yield were found between patients and healthy donors. Regulatory and stem cell-like memory subsets were obtained from only 8 patients and roughly eight healthy donors, while naive and central memory subsets were obtained from all 30 or so donors. A total of 107,917,701 sorted cells were examined across all samples, and the number of cells per subset was strongly correlated with RNA yield. The study compared the TCRB repertoires of sorted circulating CD4+ T cell subsets in recently diagnosed type 1 diabetes patients with those in matched healthy donors. General study outcomes and caveats: PCR might favor shorter templates, but patient and control samples were amplified and corrected together, so any skew would affect both groups equally. Because the HLA sub-analyses included only small numbers of individuals, any influence of HLA type on TCRB rearrangement was left unresolved. At VDJ recombination sites, type 1 diabetes patients had fewer insertions and more deleted nucleotides, which implies abnormalities in thymic rearrangement. Because cDNA was sequenced instead of genomic DNA, highly expressing activated cells could be over-represented, though the groups showed no difference in activation or CD3 levels. A moderate but significant shortening of TCRB CDR3 length was observed in type 1 diabetes patients in all four CD4+ subsets. Naive, central memory and regulatory TCRB repertoires appeared more similar among patients than among healthy donors.

Turning to this clone: Its antigen is still unknown. Base-call qualities are not available, and no considerably larger clone is one nucleotide away.

The junction shows trimming of 0 bases on V and 3 bases on J, plus 17 bases between the germline ends. CDR1 KGHSH and CDR2 LQKENI are derived from the germline V gene. The cysteine opens and the phenylalanine closes a CDR3 of 17 amino acids. Of the read, only the CDR3 DNA is kept; its 51 bases are in frame from base 1. The entire amount of isolated RNA was reverse transcribed using the High Capacity cDNA Reverse Transcription Kit, so the sequenced TCRB transcripts were expressed ones. Naive, central memory and regulatory T cell samples underwent deep immunoSEQ sequencing, averaging about 3.5 million total reads per sample. Sorted cells were lysed in RLT buffer and RNA was extracted with DNase-treated RNeasy Micro or Mini kits, depending on cell number. Each cell subset was processed separately to prevent cross-contamination, with patient and healthy donor samples processed together. Using the immunoSEQ multiplex PCR, TCRB sequences were amplified from cDNA into 87-bp fragments spanning the CDR3 region. Amplicons were sequenced on the Illumina HiSeq platform. The original pipeline was this. Synthetic template baselines were used to correct PCR bias computationally, reads within Hamming distance 2 were collapsed, and singletons that could not be merged were discarded. Reads were aligned to IMGT to assign V, D and J genes, CDR3 length, and insertions or deletions at six rearrangement sites. Within each subset, clonotype counts were normalized to sorted cell number, and only after that were true diversity and Gini coefficients computed with the tcR R package. The overlap coefficient, calculated on TCRB nucleotide sequences, was used to measure repertoire sharing. As a proxy for the pre-selection repertoire, out-of-frame TCRB sequences from naive cells were analyzed. The table comes from immuneACCESS by way of TCRdb, which keeps in-frame sequences with V and J called. Part of the clones is missing from these tables; in studies checked, under half for an unresolved V gene and the rest for unknown reasons. Clone size and the V and J calls come from that table; the DNA yielded D and trimming. This sample gives a few hundred thousand clones in total; about 15% of them show up just once. More than 0.015% of the sample is taken by the ten largest.

From each donor, a single peripheral blood sample of 100 to 150 mL on average was drawn into heparinised tubes. A BD FACSAria II was used to sort naive, central memory, regulatory and stem cell-like memory CD4+ T cells with a panel that included CD45RO, CCR7, CD25, CD127, CD95 and CD27. All sorted populations exceeded 95% purity. PBMCs were isolated right away by Lymphoprep density gradient centrifugation and were stained directly, without culture. To minimize batch effects, samples were stained and sorted in pairs, one healthy donor with one patient per experiment. The source of this sequence is a man aged 18 to 30 with type 1 diabetes. Sequences were obtained from naive CD4+ T cells from blood. This specimen's cell subset or site label, per the study, means: true naive CD4+ T cells. The chain couples TRBV18 to TRBJ2-5; a tentative D call is TRBD1 (5 bases match). In nucleotide form, the sequence is TGTGCCAGCTCACCACCGCCCAGGCAGGGCGTAAAAGAGACCCAGTACTTC. Its product reads: CASSPPPRQGVKETQYF.